This record covers a single T cell receptor (beta chain). The sample is drawn from a study of blood T cell repertoires in COVID-19. The protocol was immunoSEQ multiplex PCR, while the TCRdb copy is restricted to in-frame clones and leaves out a portion. The sample yields about 280,000 clones, 65% to 90% seen once. Germline assignment: CDR1 SEHNR and CDR2 FQNEAQ (reference sequence). V was shortened by 2 bases and J by 11 bases, with 15 bases between the two germline ends. This CDR3 is 13 amino acids long. V is TRBV7-9 and J is TRBJ1-1; weak D call: TRBD1 (6 bases). Sequenced: peripheral blood. The receptor's source is a woman between 65 and 79 years old with COVID-19, enrolled during active disease. The CDR3 sequence is CASSLWQGHRAFF. The DNA of the CDR3 is TGTGCCAGCAGCTTATGGCAGGGACACCGCGCTTTCTTT.